One sample yielded the 20 T cell receptor beta chains listed below, sequenced in a study of shared clonotypes between healthy human individuals. CD45RO-negative CD8 cells positively selected for CCR7 made up the naive population, which excluded terminally differentiated effector memory CD45RA+ cells. Profiled with immunoSEQ multiplex PCR; TCRdb holds only in-frame clones, not every one. The repertoire consists of some 2.1 million clones, with roughly 95% occurring once and the leading ten covering about 1.1%. The sequencing input was naive CD8+ T cells sorted from blood. The receptor set was obtained from a man between 18 and 35 years old in good health.

This clone was seen just once. The V and J genes are TRBV27 and TRBJ2-1, with 10 bases lining up with TRBD2. V shed 6 bases and J 7 bases; nucleotides not matched to a gene: 15. The V gene's germline CDR1 is MNHEY and CDR2 SMNVEV (reference sequence). The CDR3 has 17 amino acids. CDR3 in DNA: TGTGCCAGCAGCCCCCTGACCCCCAGCGGGGGGGCAAATGAGCAGTTCTTC. Translation gives CASSPLTPSGGANEQFF.

The chain joins TRBV6-4 to TRBJ2-4, with D perhaps TRBD1 (6 bases). V was clipped by 2 bases and J by 6 bases, with 23 bases between them. This CDR3 contains 18 residues. Per the germline V gene, CDR1 is MRHNA and CDR2 is SNTAGT. The CDR3 nucleotides read TGTGCCAGCAGTGACCTAGGGGGTCGGCGTCAGGGTGGAAACATTCAGTACTTC. This gives the protein CASSDLGGRRQGGNIQYF.

The chain recombines TRBV30 with TRBJ2-2; 10 nucleotides align to TRBD2. Germline CDR1 and CDR2: GTSNPN and SVGIG (reference sequence). The CDR3 is 15 amino acids. With 4 bases clipped from V and 3 bases from J, the junction kept 5 bases outside the gene matches. CDR3 region: CAWTLTSGDTGELFF. CDR3 nucleotide sequence: TGTGCCTGGACCCTCACTAGCGGGGACACCGGGGAGCTGTTTTTT.

The gene calls are TRBV9 and TRBJ1-4; possibly TRBD1 for D (5 bases). CDR1 and CDR2 from the germline V gene are SGDLS and YYNGEE. The CDR3 is made up of 15 amino acids. V lost 0 bases and J lost 8, with 14 bases in between. CDR3: CASSVDTGVVEKLFF. Here the CDR3 DNA reads TGTGCCAGCAGCGTAGATACAGGCGTCGTCGAAAAACTGTTTTTT.

The V gene is TRBV5-1, the J gene TRBJ1-1; no firm D call. The CDR3 extends over 12 amino acids. Germline V gene sequence: CDR1 SGHRS, CDR2 YFSETQ. Trimming left V 1 base short and J 7 bases short, with 8 bases between. CDR3 sequence reads: CASSLNGLEAFF. CDR3 DNA: TGCGCCAGCAGCTTGAACGGACTTGAAGCTTTCTTT.

This chain links TRBV4-1 with TRBJ1-4, with D perhaps matching TRBD1 (6 bases). There are 15 residues in the CDR3. Per the germline V gene, CDR1 is MGHRA and CDR2 is YSYEKL. Trimming took off 4 bases at V and 8 bases at J, with 17 bases between the two ends. CDR3 region: CASSPNFWTVEKLFF. CDR3 DNA: TGCGCCAGCAGCCCTAACTTCTGGACAGTAGAAAAACTGTTTTTT.

The chain recombines TRBV30 with TRBJ1-2; D remains unclear. Trimming left V 4 bases short and J 3 bases short, with 3 bases between. The CDR3 is 10 residues long. The germline V gene has CDR1 GTSNPN and CDR2 SVGIG (reference sequence). Here the CDR3 reads CAWNDYGYTF. CDR3 DNA sequence: TGTGCCTGGAACGACTATGGCTACACCTTC.

The V gene is TRBV10-1, the J gene TRBJ2-7; 9 nucleotides match TRBD1. The germline CDR1 and CDR2 sequences are WNHNN and SYGVQD (reference sequence). The CDR3 contains 15 residues. With 3 bases clipped from V and 3 bases from J, the junction kept 6 bases outside the gene matches. The CDR3 DNA sequence: TGCGCCAGCAGTGAAGGACAGGGGCACAACTACGAGCAGTACTTC. Its translation: CASSEGQGHNYEQYF.

This clone was seen just once. The genes are TRBV6-9 and TRBJ1-5, with D maybe TRBD1 (6 bases). This CDR3 has 14 residues. Trimming shortened V by 6 bases and J by 5 bases, and 14 bases separated the two germline ends. Germline V gene data show CDR1 as MNHGY and CDR2 as SVAAGI. CDR3 loop: CASRGGREDQPQHF. In DNA, the CDR3 is TGTGCCAGCAGAGGGGGAAGGGAAGATCAGCCCCAGCATTTT.

In DNA, the CDR3 is TGTGCCAGCAGCGAGGGACAGGGAGAGGGTTACGAGCAGTACTTC. Translated, it gives CASSEGQGEGYEQYF. The chain couples TRBV9 to TRBJ2-7; 9 positions agree with TRBD1. With V trimmed by 3 bases and J by 4 bases, 8 bases remained unmatched. This CDR3 region has 15 residues. The germline V gene has CDR1 SGDLS and CDR2 YYNGEE.

Note on this clone: Other DNA sequences in the same sample also yield this CDR3. J is TRBJ1-1 and V is TRBV5-1, with 9 bases that match TRBD1. The germline V gene has CDR1 SGHRS and CDR2 YFSETQ. The CDR3 is 14 amino acids. The trim removed 2 bases at V and 5 bases at J, leaving 4 bases unmatched. This CDR3 reads CASSLGQGRTEAFF. The CDR3 nucleotides are TGCGCCAGCAGCTTAGGACAGGGGAGGACTGAAGCTTTCTTT.

The chain recombines TRBV11-2 with TRBJ2-7, with 11 bases identical to TRBD2. V lost 4 bases and J lost 3; bases outside the gene matches: 5. Germline V gives CDR1 SGHAT, CDR2 FQNNGV. The CDR3 sequence is 15 residues long. CDR3 DNA sequence: TGTGCCAGCAGCTGGGTGCTAGCGGGGGGCTACGAGCAGTACTTC. Translated, it gives CASSWVLAGGYEQYF.

The gene calls are TRBV2 and TRBJ1-4, with D unresolved. Germline V gives CDR1 SNHLY, CDR2 FYNNEI. V was cut by 2 bases and J by 10 bases, with 14 bases left in between. This CDR3 is built from 14 residues. The CDR3 spells CASSENGEVGKLFF. CDR3 DNA sequence: TGTGCCAGCAGTGAAAATGGGGAGGTGGGAAAACTGTTTTTT.

V usage is TRBV5-1 and J usage is TRBJ1-3; D is unclear. The CDR3 has 15 residues. Trimming removed 0 bases at V and 0 bases at J, with 7 bases between. Per germline, CDR1 SGHRS and CDR2 YFSETQ. For the CDR3, the DNA is TGCGCCAGCAGCTTGGACCCTGCCTCTGGAAACACCATATATTTT. Its protein product is CASSLDPASGNTIYF.

This rearrangement joins TRBV4-3 to TRBJ2-7; possible D gene TRBD2, 5 bases. This CDR3 spans 16 amino acids. CDR1 is LGHNA, CDR2 YSLEER, per germline. V was pared by 0 bases and J by 2 bases, with 14 bases between. The CDR3 DNA reads as TGCGCCAGCAGCCAAGATATCGGAGGAGACCCCTACGAGCAGTACTTC. It translates to CASSQDIGGDPYEQYF.

The chain links TRBV27 to TRBJ2-7, with D perhaps TRBD2 (6 bases). The CDR3 covers 16 residues. V gave up 0 bases and J gave up 5 bases, with 17 bases separating them. Germline V gene lookup returns CDR1 MNHEY and CDR2 SMNVEV (reference sequence). CDR3 amino acids: CASSLSAGTGSHEQYF. DNA for the CDR3: TGTGCCAGCAGTTTATCTGCGGGGACTGGTTCCCACGAGCAGTACTTC.

V and J are TRBV5-4 and TRBJ1-2; 8 bases are a match to TRBD1. The CDR3 is 13 amino acids. Trimming at V came to 4 bases and at J to 8 bases, leaving 7 bases not matched to a gene. CDR1 is SGHNT, CDR2 YYREEE, per germline (reference sequence). DNA for the CDR3: TGTGCCAGCAGCCAACAGGGGGAGGAAGGCTACACCTTC. It specifies CASSQQGEEGYTF.

The V gene is TRBV4-3, the J gene TRBJ2-5, with D hard to call. Germline V gene lookup returns CDR1 LGHNA and CDR2 YSLEER. The CDR3 runs 13 residues. Trimming stripped 4 bases from V and 5 bases from J, with 11 bases between. In DNA, the CDR3 is TGCGCCAGCAGCCGAGCGCGTAGCGAGACCCAGTACTTC. Protein product: CASSRARSETQYF.

In this sample, this clone turned up once. The chain links TRBV7-8 to TRBJ2-1; no reliable D call. CDR1 is SGHVS, CDR2 FQNEAQ, per germline. The CDR3 is made up of 15 amino acids. V was cut by 5 bases and J by 2 bases, with 13 bases left in between. CDR3 in DNA: TGTGCCAGCAGCGCAAGCTTCGAAACCTACAATGAGCAGTTCTTC. It yields the protein CASSASFETYNEQFF.

This clone appeared a single time. The chain links TRBV20-1 to TRBJ1-1, with D hard to call. In germline, CDR1 is DFQATT, CDR2 SNEGSKA (reference sequence). V was pared by 3 bases and J by 8 bases, with 10 bases between. The length of the CDR3 is 11 residues. CDR3 protein: CSASLGVEAFF. The CDR3 DNA is TGCAGTGCTAGCCTCGGGGTCGAAGCTTTCTTT.